This T cell receptor (beta chain) is drawn from a study of shared clonotypes between healthy human individuals. The donors were all Caucasian adults (living in Nashville, Tennessee). Study-wide results and limits: Enrolling few donors narrowed the genetic and exposure-history diversity that was represented. Relative to their counterparts shared across all four donors, non-shared clonotypes exhibited diminished generation probabilities.

Comment on this clone: The antigen remains unidentified.

Assay: immunoSEQ multiplex PCR; the TCRdb copy retains only in-frame clones and omits some. The table has about a million clones, approximately 80% seen once. This CDR3 is 14 amino acids long. CDR1 is SNHLY, CDR2 FYNNEI, per germline. V shed 6 bases and J shed 7 bases, with 19 bases lying between them. The specimen sequenced was memory CD4+ T cells from PBMCs. The subset was: CD45RA-negative fraction. This clonotype originated in a man between 18 and 35 years old in good health. Some clones in this sample may be carry-over from other donors' samples. V is TRBV2 and J is TRBJ2-7; D uncertain. CDR3 in amino acids: CASSDADRVGEQYF. CDR3 nucleotides: TGTGCCAGCAGCGACGCGGACCGGGTGGGGGAGCAGTACTTC.